This TCR beta chain was retrieved from a study of cytomegalovirus exposure and HLA in healthy donors. The ends were cut back, 4 bases at V and 2 bases at J, with 16 bases in the middle. Germline V gene data show CDR1 as SNHLY and CDR2 as FYNNEI. CDR3 length: 16 amino acids. PCR was performed using 60 Vbeta and 13 Jbeta primers. Here immunoSEQ multiplex PCR was the method, and the copy in TCRdb shows in-frame clones only, minus some. Counted here are around 150,000 clones, around 84% occurring once; the ten biggest clones make up around 2.1%. As for this clone: What it binds is not known.

Broader study findings: The availability of immune exposure information extended only to CMV serostatus. It was shown in a later analysis that HLA-associated TCR beta chains were more clonally expanded than other, equally common chains. Earlier analysis yielded a pattern in which most TCR beta V segments were productive about 90% or about 30% of the time. The presence/absence work took it that sequencing depth was about the same across donors.

The receptor comes from a man aged 18 to 29 in good health and CMV-seropositive. The rearrangement joins TRBV2 to TRBJ2-3; no reliable D call. The specimen sequenced was PBMCs. The CDR3 loop reads CASSVSEQKLTDTQYF. CDR3 DNA sequence: TGTGCCAGCAGTGTTTCCGAACAGAAACTCACAGATACGCAGTATTTT.